This T cell receptor (beta chain) came from a study of blood T cell repertoires in COVID-19. Whole-study context: Sites across the United States, Italy and Spain contributed samples from acute and convalescent COVID-19. PBMCs, B-cell-depleted T cells, or T cells provided the cDNA or gDNA that made up the material.

Original analysis: Reference gene primers were amplified, and this amplification served to estimate nucleated cell counts. The protocol was immunoSEQ multiplex PCR, while the TCRdb copy is restricted to in-frame clones and leaves out a portion. That table gives V, J and clone size, and the DNA gave D and trimming. This table holds about 35,000 clones, around four fifths found once. Germline V gene sequence: CDR1 MNHEY, CDR2 SMNVEV (reference sequence). The CDR3 extends over 16 amino acids. V dropped 4 bases and J dropped 2 bases, with 18 bases sitting between them. The source material was peripheral blood. The gene calls are TRBV27 and TRBJ2-7; possibly TRBD1 for D (6 bases). This clonotype originated in a man between 50 and 59 years old with acute or convalescent COVID-19. CDR3 nucleotides: TGTGCCAGCAGTTCAACCCCGGGACACCTGACCTACGAGCAGTACTTC. Amino acids: CASSSTPGHLTYEQYF.